The 23 T cell receptor beta chains below all came from one sample that was sequenced in a study of beta chain features in type 1 diabetes. Findings of the study overall: Moderate but significant shortening of TCRB CDR3s was recorded in all four CD4+ subsets from Type 1 diabetes patients.

No antigen has been identified for these receptors. Expressed TCRB transcripts were sequenced because the entire RNA isolate underwent reverse transcription. Sequenced by immunoSEQ multiplex PCR; TCRdb stores in-frame clones only, minus some. The sample consists of some 290,000 clones, around 22% of them appearing once. Material for sequencing was naive CD4+ T cells from blood. The receptors come from a woman in her 30s with type 1 diabetes.

This clone came up a few times. This CDR3 reads CASSDTAGREGWETQYF. CDR3 nucleotide sequence: TGTGCCAGCAGTGACACCGCGGGCCGGGAGGGGTGGGAGACCCAGTACTTC. J is TRBJ2-5 and V is TRBV25-1, with 8 bases identical to TRBD2. This CDR3 has 17 amino acids. In germline, CDR1 is MGHDK, CDR2 SYGVNS. The J segment lost 5 bases and the V segment lost 3 bases, leaving 14 bases of the junction unmatched.

As DNA, the CDR3 is TGTGCCAGCAGTTCGGCCAATGAGGGAGATACGCAGTATTTT. Translating it yields CASSSANEGDTQYF. The chain is built from TRBV28 and TRBJ2-3; D possibly corresponds to TRBD2 (5 bases). Trimming removed 4 bases from V and 5 bases from J, with 13 bases in between. The CDR3 totals 14 residues. Germline CDR1 MDHEN, CDR2 SYDVKM.

This clone came up a few times. The V and J genes are TRBV7-3 and TRBJ2-7, with D possibly TRBD1 on 6 matching bases. The CDR3 loop spans 13 amino acids. Per the germline V gene, CDR1 is SGHTA and CDR2 is FQGTGA. Trimming stripped 4 bases from V and 2 bases from J, with 9 bases between. DNA for the CDR3: TGTGCCAGCAGCTCCTCAGGGGCCTACGAGCAGTACTTC. Its protein is CASSSSGAYEQYF.

CDR3 in DNA: TGTGCCAGCAGCCAAGTGTGGGGATCGGGAGGCTACACCTTC. This encodes CASSQVWGSGGYTF. The chain joins TRBV14 to TRBJ1-2; D is unresolved. The germline V gene has CDR1 SGHDN and CDR2 FVKESK. This CDR3 region has 14 residues. Trimming took 1 base from V and 8 from J, leaving 14 bases between them. Full variable domain (remainder filled in from reference TRBV14 and TRBJ1-2): EAGVTQFPSHSVIEKGQTVTLRCDPISGHDNLYWYRRVMGKEIKFLLHFVKESKQDESGMPNNRFLAERTGGTYSTLKVQPAELEDSGVYFCASSQVWGSGGYTFGSGTRLTVV.

This clone has just a few counts. The J gene is TRBJ1-1, the V gene TRBV13; D not certain. Germline lookup yields CDR1 PRHDT and CDR2 FYEKMQ (reference sequence). The length of the CDR3 is 14 residues. Between the trimmed V and J ends, which lost 3 bases and 11 bases, there was a span of 19 bases. CDR3 region: CASSFRPLAAEAFF. The CDR3 DNA reads as TGTGCCAGCAGCTTCCGCCCCCTAGCAGCAGAGGCTTTCTTT.

This chain uses TRBV4-1 with TRBJ2-1; 7 bases line up with TRBD2. CDR3 length: 14 amino acids. The germline V gene has CDR1 MGHRA and CDR2 YSYEKL. After removal of 4 bases from V and 5 bases from J, the junction contained 5 bases not matched to a gene. Here the CDR3 reads CASSLTSDHNEQFF. The CDR3 nucleotides are TGCGCCAGCAGCCTTACTAGCGACCACAATGAGCAGTTCTTC.

A few counts support this clone. The V and J genes are TRBV19 and TRBJ2-1; D gene unclear. Trimming took 3 bases from V and 6 from J, leaving 12 bases between them. CDR1 is LNHDA, CDR2 SQIVND, per germline (reference sequence). This CDR3 is 14 amino acids long. Here the CDR3 reads CASSMSPRFNEQFF. As DNA, the CDR3 is TGTGCCAGTAGTATGAGCCCACGATTCAATGAGCAGTTCTTC.

The chain uses TRBV18 and TRBJ2-7; 10 bases are a match to TRBD1. Germline-derived CDR1 and CDR2 are KGHSH and LQKENI. V was clipped by 4 bases and J by 2 bases; unmatched bases: 14. The length of the CDR3 is 18 residues. CDR3 protein: CASSLSGSPGTGAYEQYF. CDR3 nucleotides: TGTGCCAGCTCACTCTCAGGTAGCCCCGGGACAGGGGCCTACGAGCAGTACTTC.

This clone was detected only a few times. V and J are TRBV5-1 and TRBJ2-7, with 7 nucleotides matching TRBD1. Germline V lookup: CDR1 SGHRS, CDR2 YFSETQ. The CDR3 consists of 13 residues. The J segment lost 3 bases and the V segment lost 4 bases, leaving 4 bases of the junction unmatched. CDR3 in amino acids: CASSPRDSYEQYF. DNA for the CDR3: TGCGCCAGCAGCCCCCGGGACAGCTACGAGCAGTACTTC.

This clone was detected a few times. V is TRBV21-1 and J is TRBJ2-7; TRBD1, as called in the table, went unchecked against the DNA. TRBV21-1 is a pseudogene locus. The CDR3 has 17 residues. CDR3 nucleotide sequence: TGTGCCAGCAGCAAAGTATGGACAGGGGGAAGAACCTACGAGCAGTACTTC. It translates to CASSKVWTGGRTYEQYF.

The chain combines TRBV18 with TRBJ2-5; TRBD2 might be the D (5 bases). V was cut by 3 bases and J by 5 bases, with 10 bases left in between. From germline, CDR1 is KGHSH and CDR2 LQKENI. This CDR3 comprises 13 residues. CDR3 sequence reads: CASSPGGGETQYF. The CDR3 DNA is TGTGCCAGCTCACCTGGCGGCGGGGAGACCCAGTACTTC.

CDR3 nucleotides: TGTGCCAGCAGTGAGAACGGGTATGGCTACACCTTC. Protein sequence: CASSENGYGYTF. The V and J genes are TRBV6-4 and TRBJ1-2, with D unclear. The CDR3 is 12 amino acids. Trimming left V 3 bases short and J 5 bases short, with 7 bases between. CDR1 and CDR2 from the germline V gene are MRHNA and SNTAGT.

The chain recombines TRBV7-2 with TRBJ1-2, with 8 nucleotides matching TRBD1. CDR1 is SGHTA, CDR2 FQGNSA, per germline. The CDR3 consists of 14 residues. V dropped 5 bases and J dropped 3; count of bases not matched to a gene: 5. CDR3 amino acids: CASSKPDRDYGYTF. The DNA of the CDR3 is TGTGCCAGCAGCAAGCCGGACAGGGACTATGGCTACACCTTC.

V gene TRBV5-1 combines with J gene TRBJ2-2; 10 bases align to TRBD2. This CDR3 is built from 15 residues. With 4 bases clipped from V and 3 bases from J, the junction kept 3 bases outside the gene matches. The germline CDR1 and CDR2 sequences are SGHRS and YFSETQ. The CDR3 here is CASSRLAGDTGELFF. CDR3 nucleotide sequence: TGCGCCAGCAGCAGGCTAGCGGGAGACACCGGGGAGCTGTTTTTT.

This clone was counted a few times. The V call is TRBV7-9, the J call TRBJ2-6, with D perhaps matching TRBD2 (6 bases). CDR1 is SEHNR, CDR2 FQNEAQ, per germline (reference sequence). V lost 7 bases, J lost 0 bases, and 16 bases lay in between. The CDR3 sequence is 17 residues long. In DNA, the CDR3 is TGTGCCAGCACCGATGGAGGGACCAGCTCTGGGGCCAACGTCCTGACTTTC. It translates to CASTDGGTSSGANVLTF.

This clone was recorded a few times. This chain connects TRBV28 to TRBJ2-7; 7 bases are shared with TRBD2. CDR1 MDHEN and CDR2 SYDVKM come from the germline V gene. The CDR3 has 15 residues. The V gene end was trimmed by 1 base and the J gene end by 3 bases; junction bases not matched to a gene: 6. For the CDR3, the DNA is TGTGCCAGCAGTTTATTGGGGACTATAGACTACGAGCAGTACTTC. Its translation: CASSLLGTIDYEQYF.

The chain combines TRBV13 with TRBJ2-3; 10 bases align to TRBD2. Losses at the gene ends were 2 bases for V and 5 bases for J; bases not matched to a gene: 7. Germline-derived CDR1 and CDR2 are PRHDT and FYEKMQ (reference sequence). This CDR3 has 16 amino acids. CDR3 DNA sequence: TGTGCCAGCAGCTTAATCGCTAGCGGGAGAGGAGATACGCAGTATTTT. Its protein is CASSLIASGRGDTQYF.

V and J are TRBV18 and TRBJ1-2; unclear D gene. The V and J ends lost 6 bases and 3 bases respectively, with 14 bases between them. The CDR3 covers 14 residues. Germline CDR1 KGHSH, CDR2 LQKENI. The DNA for the CDR3 is TGTGCCAGCTCGCTGGCAGGAAAGGACTATGGCTACACCTTC. This gives the protein CASSLAGKDYGYTF.

Note on this clone: This specimen includes other DNA sequences encoding the same CDR3. The V call is TRBV9, the J call TRBJ2-3; TRBD2 matches 10 bases. Germline lookup yields CDR1 SGDLS and CDR2 YYNGEE. This CDR3 region has 15 residues. V was clipped by 1 base and J by 3 bases; unmatched bases: 2. The CDR3 loop reads CASSVSSGRTDTQYF. The CDR3 DNA sequence: TGTGCCAGCAGCGTATCTAGCGGGAGAACAGATACGCAGTATTTT.

The rearrangement links TRBV28 to TRBJ1-5; 7 nucleotides match TRBD1. This CDR3 contains 14 residues. Germline V lookup: CDR1 MDHEN, CDR2 SYDVKM. Trimming removed 6 bases from V and 9 bases from J; junction bases left unmatched: 11. The CDR3 reads CASRQGLYSGPQHF. As DNA, the CDR3 is TGTGCCAGCAGACAGGGGCTCTATTCCGGGCCCCAGCATTTT.

The chain employs TRBV5-1 and TRBJ2-1; 8 bases line up with TRBD2. The CDR3 runs 15 residues. The trim removed 6 bases at V and 8 bases at J, leaving 13 bases unmatched. Germline-derived CDR1 and CDR2 are SGHRS and YFSETQ. The CDR3 nucleotides are TGCGCCAGCACCTCTCGAGCGGGAGTGGCGGATGAGCAGTTCTTC. It specifies CASTSRAGVADEQFF. Together with reference TRBV5-1 and TRBJ2-1, the CDR3 gives the full variable domain: KAGVTQTPRYLIKTRGQQVTLSCSPISGHRSVSWYQQTPGQGLQFLFEYFSETQRNKGNFPGRFSGRQFSNSRSEMNVSTLELGDSALYLCASTSRAGVADEQFFGPGTRLTVL.

This clone has a handful of counts. The rearrangement links TRBV19 to TRBJ2-2; D uncertain. The CDR3 runs to 15 residues. Trimming pared 1 base from V and 6 bases from J, leaving 12 bases between. CDR1 is LNHDA and CDR2 is SQIVND in the germline V gene (reference sequence). CDR3 sequence reads: CASSIGQRRAGELFF. As DNA, the CDR3 is TGTGCCAGTAGTATAGGGCAGCGACGGGCCGGGGAGCTGTTTTTT.

The chain uses TRBV29-1 and TRBJ1-5, with D tentatively TRBD1 (5 bases). Germline CDR1 SQVTM, CDR2 ANQGSEA. V lost 3 bases to trimming and J lost 6 bases, with 12 bases between them. CDR3 size: 13 residues. The chain's CDR3 is CSVDLGGGQPQHF. CDR3 DNA: TGCAGCGTTGATTTGGGGGGGGGTCAGCCCCAGCATTTT.